This T cell receptor beta chain was retrieved from a study of identical twins. Study-level results: Beta out-of-frame sequences showed weaker excess twin sharing.

Worth noting for this clonotype: Its antigen is as yet unknown. A much larger clone sits a single nucleotide away, making a read error possible.

MiXCR was run by TCRdb on the 5' RACE reads, yielding one entry per CDR3 protein. In the table there are 550,000 to 700,000 distinct CDR3 sequences, roughly 20% of which are singletons. Germline V gene lookup returns CDR1 SQVTM and CDR2 ANQGSEA. The V end was cut by 4 bases, the J end by 7 bases, with 19 bases between. CDR3 length equals 14 residues. This same sample was also part of a study on T cells expressing NK-cell markers.

The V and J genes are TRBV29-1 and TRBJ2-5; D is ambiguous. The sequence came from a young woman in good health. Material for sequencing was PBMCs. CDR3 in DNA: TGCAGCGTTGGTGGACGCCTGGGATTAGGGACCCAGTACTTC. It yields the protein CSVGGRLGLGTQYF.